A selection of T cell receptor beta chains follows, all from one sample in a study of shared clonotypes between healthy human individuals. Data came from immunoSEQ multiplex PCR; TCRdb stores just in-frame clones and leaves some out. The table has under 1,100,000 clones, 70% to 80% seen once. What was sequenced was memory CD4+ T cells from PBMCs. The receptors were sampled from a man between 18 and 29 years old in good health. Some clones in this sample may be carry-over from other donors' samples. The CDR3 runs from the conserved cysteine through the conserved F or W. A D gene is named only where the DNA matches it firmly. The size entry is marked missing in some rows and otherwise reads once, few, many or a size class.

>TRBJ2-5|TRBV29-1|-|-
TGCAGCGCAGGACAGATACAAGAGACCCAGTACTTC
CSAGQIQETQYF
>TRBJ2-7|TRBV6-5|TRBD1|-
TGTGCCAGCAGTAGGGACAGCCTCTACGAGCAGTACTTC
CASSRDSLYEQYF
>TRBJ1-2|TRBV6-1|-|few
TGTGCCAGCACCAGAGGGGGGCTCTATGGCTACACCTTC
CASTRGGLYGYTF
>TRBJ2-5|TRBV7-9|-|-
TGTGCCAGCAGCCCCTCAAGGACTGGGCAAGAGACCCAGTACTTC
CASSPSRTGQETQYF
>TRBJ2-1|TRBV29-1|TRBD1|-
TGCACCGCAGGGACAGGCACTGGGGTGCAGTTCTTC
CTAGTGTGVQFF
>TRBJ1-3|TRBV5-1|-|-
TGCGCCAGCAGCAGGGGGACGGATGGAAACACCATATATTTT
CASSRGTDGNTIYF
>TRBJ1-1|TRBV5-4|-|-
TGTGCCAGCAGTTTTAAGACAGGCAGGAGCACTGAAGCTTTCTTT
CASSFKTGRSTEAFF
>TRBJ1-2|TRBV7-9|-|-
TGTGCCAGCAGCCCCCCGTCGGGCTATGGCTACACCTTC
CASSPPSGYGYTF
>TRBJ1-1|TRBV29-1|-|once
TGCAGCGTTGTTTCCACTCCGGGGGACACTGAAGCTTTCTTT
CSVVSTPGDTEAFF
>TRBJ2-2|TRBV11-2|-|-
TGTGCCAGCAGCCCCTCGGGACTCTGGACCGGGGAGCTGTTTTTT
CASSPSGLWTGELFF
>TRBJ1-1|TRBV7-2|-|once
TGTGCCAGCAGCTTAAGAGTGGGTACTGAAGCTTTCTTT
CASSLRVGTEAFF
>TRBJ2-3|TRBV5-1|-|-
TGCGCCAGCATCTCGGCAGATACGCAGTATTTT
CASISADTQYF
>TRBJ1-3|TRBV5-1|TRBD1|-
TGCGCCAGCAGCTTGAATACCGGGACAGGGGATAACACCATATATTTT
CASSLNTGTGDNTIYF
>TRBJ2-5|TRBV5-6|-|-
TGTGCCAGCAGCTTGGGGACCCAAGAGACCCAGTACTTC
CASSLGTQETQYF
>TRBJ2-2|TRBV5-1|-|-
TGCGCCAGCAGCTTGTCTACGAACACCGGGGAGCTGTTTTTT
CASSLSTNTGELFF
>TRBJ2-7|TRBV4-1|TRBD1|-
TGCGCCAGCAGCCAAATACTGCTGGACAGGCAGTACGAGCAGTACTTC
CASSQILLDRQYEQYF
>TRBJ1-2|TRBV27|-|once
TGTGCCAGCAGTTTCGGGGGGGCGCCCTCGAACTATGGCTACACCTTC
CASSFGGAPSNYGYTF
>TRBJ2-3|TRBV5-6|-|-
TGTGCCAGCAGCTCGAGGCGGGCACTGAGCACAGATACGCAGTATTTT
CASSSRRALSTDTQYF
>TRBJ2-7|TRBV7-8|TRBD1|-
TGTGCCAGCAGCTTAGTGGAGACAGGGGGTGGCTACGAGCAGTACTTC
CASSLVETGGGYEQYF
>TRBJ2-5|TRBV15|-|-
TGTGCCACCAGCAGAGGATTAGTTTACCAAGAGACCCAGTACTTC
CATSRGLVYQETQYF
>TRBJ1-2|TRBV28|-|-
TGTGCCAGCAGTTGGGGGCTGGGTAACTATGGCTACACCTTC
CASSWGLGNYGYTF
>TRBJ2-1|TRBV27|-|-
TGTGCCAGCAGTTTAGGGCTAGCTGTTTCTAATGAGCAGTTCTTC
CASSLGLAVSNEQFF
>TRBJ2-7|TRBV6-5|TRBD1|once
TGTGCCAGCAGTTATCGGGACAGGGGACGCTACGAGCAGTACTTC
CASSYRDRGRYEQYF
>TRBJ1-1|TRBV2|-|once
TGTGCCAGCAGGCTGAACACTGAAGCTTTCTTT
CASRLNTEAFF
>TRBJ1-5|TRBV2|-|-
TGTGCCAGCAGATTCACACGGGGCAATCAGCCCCAGCATTTT
CASRFTRGNQPQHF
>TRBJ2-7|TRBV2|TRBD1|-
TGTGCCAGCAGGGAAAGGACAGGGGCCGAGCAGTACTTC
CASRERTGAEQYF
>TRBJ2-1|TRBV28|TRBD2|-
TGTGCCAGCAGCCCCGGGACTAGCGGAATTAATGAGCAGTTCTTC
CASSPGTSGINEQFF
>TRBJ2-1|TRBV9|-|-
TGTGCCAGCAGCGAGTCCCTTTCTAGCGTTGAGCAGTTCTTC
CASSESLSSVEQFF
>TRBJ2-7|TRBV6-1|-|few
TGTGCCAGCAGCGCCGTGGGGTGGGACGAGCAGTACTTC
CASSAVGWDEQYF
>TRBJ1-5|TRBV5-1|-|few
TGCGCCAGCAGCTTGGCTGGGCCCGATCAGCCCCAGCATTTT
CASSLAGPDQPQHF
>TRBJ2-1|TRBV7-6|-|-
TGTGCCAGCAGCTTAAGGCCGGAGGAGCAGTTCTTC
CASSLRPEEQFF
>TRBJ2-3|TRBV5-1|-|-
TGCGCCAGCAGGGACGCCTCGAGCACAGATACGCAGTATTTT
CASRDASSTDTQYF
>TRBJ2-7|TRBV15|-|-
TGTGCCACCAGCAGAGATCGCACCTTCTCCTACGAGCAGTACTTC
CATSRDRTFSYEQYF
>TRBJ1-2|TRBV5-4|-|-
TGTGCCAGCAGCCTGGATTCTCGGGGCTACACCTTC
CASSLDSRGYTF
>TRBJ2-5|TRBV4-3|TRBD2|-
TGCGCCAGCAGCCACCGGGGAAGTAGCGGGGTCCAGTACTTC
CASSHRGSSGVQYF
>TRBJ2-1|TRBV30|TRBD1|-
TGTGCCTGGAGCCATTCTACAGGGGGGAATGAGCAGTTCTTC
CAWSHSTGGNEQFF
>TRBJ2-1|TRBV7-2|-|-
TGTGCCAGCAGCTTAGGCCGAGGACTTGAGCAGTTCTTC
CASSLGRGLEQFF
>TRBJ2-7|TRBV5-4|-|-
TGTGCCAGCAGCTTGGCAGGTAACTCCTACGAGCAGTACTTC
CASSLAGNSYEQYF
>TRBJ1-3|TRBV10-3|-|-
TGTGCCACTTACCCCGAACTCAGCTCTGGAAACACCATATATTTT
CATYPELSSGNTIYF
>TRBJ2-2|TRBV7-2|-|-
TGTGCCAGCAGCTCTTACAGAAACGGGGAGCTGTTTTTT
CASSSYRNGELFF
>TRBJ2-2|TRBV6-5|-|-
TGTGCCAGCAATAAGCGGTCGAACACCGGGGAGCTGTTTTTT
CASNKRSNTGELFF
>TRBJ2-2|TRBV13|TRBD2|-
TGTGCCAGCAGCCCAGGGAGCGGGAGGGTGACCGGGGAGCTGTTTTTT
CASSPGSGRVTGELFF
>TRBJ1-5|TRBV7-2|TRBD1|-
TGTGCCAGCAGCAAGCAGGGGGGGATTAGCAATCAGCCCCAGCATTTT
CASSKQGGISNQPQHF
>TRBJ2-7|TRBV4-1|TRBD2|once
TGCGCCAGCAGCCGCGGGAGAACGGTAAGCGAGCAGTACTTC
CASSRGRTVSEQYF
>TRBJ2-5|TRBV6-5|-|-
TGTGCCAGCAGTTACTCCCGGGAAAAGACCCAGTACTTC
CASSYSREKTQYF
>TRBJ2-3|TRBV2|TRBD1|few
TGTGCCAGCATCCGGGACAGGAACACAGATACGCAGTATTTT
CASIRDRNTDTQYF
>TRBJ2-7|TRBV28|-|few
TGTGCCAGCAGTTTCCCTCGGGACCACTCCTACGAGCAGTACTTC
CASSFPRDHSYEQYF
>TRBJ2-5|TRBV5-6|TRBD2|-
TGTGCCAGCAGCTTTTACTCTAGCGGTCGGGGGGAGACCCAGTACTTC
CASSFYSSGRGETQYF
>TRBJ1-2|TRBV7-9|-|-
TGTGCCAGCGTCGAGGCCCCTGGCGATGGCTACACCTTC
CASVEAPGDGYTF
>TRBJ2-7|TRBV6-6|-|-
TGTGCCAGCCAGGCAGGCGGGGACTCGAGCTACGAGCAGTACTTC
CASQAGGDSSYEQYF
>TRBJ2-7|TRBV7-2|TRBD2|-
TGTGCCAGCAGCTTAGAGGGACTAGCGGGAGTCTACGAGCAGTACTTC
CASSLEGLAGVYEQYF
>TRBJ2-3|TRBV6-5|-|few
TGTGCCAGCAGTCGTTCATACAGCACAGATACGCAGTATTTT
CASSRSYSTDTQYF
>TRBJ1-1|TRBV7-9|-|-
TGTGCCAGCAGCTTACAGGCCGACACTGAAGCTTTCTTT
CASSLQADTEAFF
>TRBJ1-3|TRBV6-1|-|-
TGTGCCAGCAGCCGATCCGAACACACCATATATTTT
CASSRSEHTIYF
>TRBJ2-7|TRBV5-4|-|-
TGTGCCAGCAGCTTGGAAGGTTTCGGGTCGAGCTCCTACGAGCAGTACTTC
CASSLEGFGSSSYEQYF
>TRBJ2-1|TRBV4-3|TRBD2|-
TGCGCCAGCAGCCAACGAACAGCCCGGGACTACAACCAGTTCTTC
CASSQRTARDYNQFF